This T cell receptor (beta chain) is drawn from a study of T cell repertoires in cytomegalovirus infection. Study-wide background: Indications came from public TCR beta signatures; they pointed to CMV infection and to a matching HLA type.

TCRdb recomputed calls from the reads with MiXCR, one row per CDR3 protein. The sample has almost 550,000 distinct CDR3 sequences; approximately 16% are singletons. The CDR3 totals 19 residues. V dropped 0 bases and J dropped 0; count of bases not matched to a gene: 9. Germline CDR1 is SGHVS and CDR2 is FQNEAQ. This clonotype occurred many times. Antigen unknown. Regarding the study as a whole: Dominant in the ex vivo response were TCR beta clonotypes restricted by HLA-C and specific for CMV. Summed frequency of shared TCR beta families picked out CMV carriers who also had the relevant HLA.

The sequence came from a human donor in good health (CMV status not recorded). Some clones in this sample may be carry-over from other donors' samples. The gene calls are TRBV7-8 and TRBJ2-1; 9 bases agree with TRBD2. The sequencing input was CD8+ T cells from PBMCs. The CDR3 loop is CASSLASGLAVSSYNEQFF. The DNA of the CDR3 is TGTGCCAGCAGCTTAGCATCGGGACTAGCCGTGAGCTCCTACAATGAGCAGTTCTTC.